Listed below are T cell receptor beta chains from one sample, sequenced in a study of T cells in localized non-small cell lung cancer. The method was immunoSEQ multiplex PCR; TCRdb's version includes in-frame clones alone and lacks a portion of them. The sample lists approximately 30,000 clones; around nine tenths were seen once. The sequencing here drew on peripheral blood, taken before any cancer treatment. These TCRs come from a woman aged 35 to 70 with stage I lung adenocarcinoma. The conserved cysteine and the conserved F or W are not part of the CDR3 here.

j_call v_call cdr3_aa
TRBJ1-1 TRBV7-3 ASSPLRTEAF
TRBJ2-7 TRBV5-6 ASSRVGASYEQY
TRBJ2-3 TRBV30 AWNPGQNTQY
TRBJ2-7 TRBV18 ASSPRDGTYEQY
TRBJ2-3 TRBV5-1 ASSTSSNTHTDTQY
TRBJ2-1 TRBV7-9 ASSLSAGSGGAYNEQF
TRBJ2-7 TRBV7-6 ASSLKLAGGIHEQY
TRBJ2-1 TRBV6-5 ASSYPGQGTRNEQF
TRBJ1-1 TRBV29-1 SVLIRDRDTEAF
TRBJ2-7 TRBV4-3 ASSQESRFANEQY
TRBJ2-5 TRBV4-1 ASSHKQGAWETQY
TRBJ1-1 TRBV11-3 ASSLELGIGTEAF
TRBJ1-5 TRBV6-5 ASSRGSNQPQH
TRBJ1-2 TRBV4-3 ASSQGDRDNYGYT
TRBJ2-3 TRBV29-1 SVEGGLGTDTQY
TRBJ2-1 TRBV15 ATSRDSGNPTGNEQF
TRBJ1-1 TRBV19 ASSLGRTEAF
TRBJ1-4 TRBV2 ASSGQNEFYKLF
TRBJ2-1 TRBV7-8 ASSRTGDYNEQF
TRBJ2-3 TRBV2 ASSGTSGMYTDTQY
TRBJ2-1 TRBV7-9 AMGEFRGDNEQF
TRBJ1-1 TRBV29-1 SVADSAEAF
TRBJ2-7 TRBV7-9 ASSTTGGTSHEQY
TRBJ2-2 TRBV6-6 ASSPPLENGELF
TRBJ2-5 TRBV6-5 ASSYSGSMETQY
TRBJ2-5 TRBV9 ASSVVGLAGGRETQY
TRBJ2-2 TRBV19 ASSIVSNTGELF
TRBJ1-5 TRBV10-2 ASSELGGRQPQH
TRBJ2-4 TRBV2 ASSGPLTGIAKNIQY
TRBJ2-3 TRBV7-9 ASSSPRTDTQY
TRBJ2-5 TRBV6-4 ASNGRLQGAEETQY
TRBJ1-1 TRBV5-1 ASGGGGAEGTEAF
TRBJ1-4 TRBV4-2 ASSLSSGQGITTNEKLF
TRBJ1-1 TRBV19 ASSLGVRNTEAF
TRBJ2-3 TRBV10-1 ASSESDRTDTQY
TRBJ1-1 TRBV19 ATRDKEAF
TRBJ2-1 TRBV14 ASSQEGGAYNEQF
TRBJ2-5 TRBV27 ASSQALPTGLETQY
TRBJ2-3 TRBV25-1 ASSESGGVRTDTQY
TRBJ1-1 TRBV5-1 ASRETGTGVAF
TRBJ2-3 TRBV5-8 ASSLVLSKDTQY
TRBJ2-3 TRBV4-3 ASTDTQY
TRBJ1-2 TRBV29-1 SADTWGAYGYT
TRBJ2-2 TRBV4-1 ASSRKTAPSTGSGELF
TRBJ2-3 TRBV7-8 ASSLAGTYPQY
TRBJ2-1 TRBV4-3 ASSQASGGAGRNEQF
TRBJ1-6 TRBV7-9 ASSPPTGLNSPLH
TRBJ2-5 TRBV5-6 ASSLDGRVSVETQY
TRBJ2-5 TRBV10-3 AIRTGPEETQY
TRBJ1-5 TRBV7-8 ASSFKEGHLNQPQH
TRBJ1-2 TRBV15 ATSREGGIGYGYT